The rows below give T cell receptor beta chains drawn from one sample of a study of CD8+ T cells in alopecia areata. TCRdb's copy holds only in-frame clones and misses some; the assay was immunoSEQ multiplex PCR. The sample consists of 80,000 to 100,000 clones, 44% of them appearing once. Sequenced material: CD8+ T cells sorted from blood, taken at week 24, from a patient treated with tofacitinib. The receptors shown here come from a human donor with alopecia areata. Both conserved end residues are part of each CDR3. Each record gives: V gene, J gene, D gene, clone size, CDR3 DNA, CDR3 protein. The D gene is left open where the match is weak. Clone size is shown for a subset of rows, as once, few, many or a class of expanded clone.

v_gene: TRBV5-4; j_gene: TRBJ1-1; d_gene: NA; abundance: NA; CDR3nt: TGTGCCAGCAGCGGGGGAGCTCCTACTGAAGCTTTCTTT; CDR3aa: CASSGGAPTEAFF
v_gene: TRBV30; j_gene: TRBJ2-6; d_gene: NA; abundance: NA; CDR3nt: TGTGCCTGGAGTGTGGGTCACTCTGGGGCCAACGTCCTGACTTTC; CDR3aa: CAWSVGHSGANVLTF
v_gene: TRBV13; j_gene: TRBJ2-7; d_gene: NA; abundance: once; CDR3nt: TGTGCCAGCAGCCTAGGGGACTACGAGCAGTACTTC; CDR3aa: CASSLGDYEQYF
v_gene: TRBV11-2; j_gene: TRBJ1-2; d_gene: TRBD1; abundance: NA; CDR3nt: TGTGCCAGCAGTCCAGGGGGCGGTATCTATGGCTACACCTTC; CDR3aa: CASSPGGGIYGYTF
v_gene: TRBV7-9; j_gene: TRBJ2-5; d_gene: NA; abundance: NA; CDR3nt: TGTGCCAGCTTTAGTGCGGAATCCGCGACCCAGTACTTC; CDR3aa: CASFSAESATQYF
v_gene: TRBV7-2; j_gene: TRBJ2-5; d_gene: TRBD2; abundance: few; CDR3nt: TGTGCGGCAGGCGCGGGAGGAGAGACCCAGTACTTC; CDR3aa: CAAGAGGETQYF
v_gene: TRBV30; j_gene: TRBJ2-5; d_gene: NA; abundance: NA; CDR3nt: TGTGCCTGGTATGGATTGGAGACCCAGTACTTC; CDR3aa: CAWYGLETQYF
v_gene: TRBV15; j_gene: TRBJ2-3; d_gene: NA; abundance: NA; CDR3nt: TGTGCCACCAGAGGCCGGGGTGGCACGCAGTATTTT; CDR3aa: CATRGRGGTQYF
v_gene: TRBV9; j_gene: TRBJ2-1; d_gene: NA; abundance: once; CDR3nt: TGTGCCAGCAGCGTCTCCCGGGACAAGATCCTTTACAATGAGCAGTTCTTC; CDR3aa: CASSVSRDKILYNEQFF
v_gene: TRBV30; j_gene: TRBJ2-1; d_gene: NA; abundance: few; CDR3nt: TGTGCCTGGAGTGTAAACTCCTACAATGAGCAGTTCTTC; CDR3aa: CAWSVNSYNEQFF
v_gene: TRBV28; j_gene: TRBJ2-2; d_gene: TRBD2; abundance: NA; CDR3nt: TGTGCCAGCGATCCCAGCACGCGGGGGAAAGGCGGGGAGCTGTTTTTT; CDR3aa: CASDPSTRGKGGELFF
v_gene: TRBV27; j_gene: TRBJ1-2; d_gene: NA; abundance: few; CDR3nt: TGTGCCAGCAGTCCCAGGACGGGGCTCCAACGTGGCTACACCTTC; CDR3aa: CASSPRTGLQRGYTF
v_gene: TRBV6-5; j_gene: TRBJ1-2; d_gene: NA; abundance: NA; CDR3nt: TGTGCCAGCAGTTACACTTCGGGGCGAGCTAACTATGGCTACACCTTC; CDR3aa: CASSYTSGRANYGYTF
v_gene: TRBV29-1; j_gene: TRBJ2-2; d_gene: TRBD1; abundance: NA; CDR3nt: TGCAGCGTTGAGTCCGCGACAGGGGAACCCGGGGAGCTGTTTTTT; CDR3aa: CSVESATGEPGELFF
v_gene: TRBV4-1; j_gene: TRBJ2-5; d_gene: NA; abundance: NA; CDR3nt: TGCGCCAGCAGCCAAGTTTTACGGGAGCTGGAGACCCAGTACTTC; CDR3aa: CASSQVLRELETQYF
v_gene: TRBV27; j_gene: TRBJ1-2; d_gene: NA; abundance: NA; CDR3nt: TGTGCCAGCAGACTTAGCTCGAGGGTTCATGGCTACACCTTC; CDR3aa: CASRLSSRVHGYTF
v_gene: TRBV11-2; j_gene: TRBJ2-1; d_gene: NA; abundance: NA; CDR3nt: TGTGCCAGCAGCCTGTTCCACACTGAGCAGTTCTTC; CDR3aa: CASSLFHTEQFF
v_gene: TRBV30; j_gene: TRBJ2-3; d_gene: NA; abundance: few; CDR3nt: TGTGCCTGGAGTGTACTCATCTCAGATACGCAGTATTTT; CDR3aa: CAWSVLISDTQYF
v_gene: TRBV5-1; j_gene: TRBJ2-3; d_gene: TRBD2; abundance: few; CDR3nt: TGCGCCAGCAGCTGGCTCTACGGGGGGAACACAGATACGCAGTATTTT; CDR3aa: CASSWLYGGNTDTQYF
v_gene: TRBV7-2; j_gene: TRBJ2-1; d_gene: NA; abundance: few; CDR3nt: TGTGCCAGCAGCTTAGGTTCGAGCTCCTACAATGAGCAGTTCTTC; CDR3aa: CASSLGSSSYNEQFF
v_gene: TRBV7-9; j_gene: TRBJ2-5; d_gene: TRBD2; abundance: NA; CDR3nt: TGTGCCAGCAGCTTAGACGGGAGGGCCGTTAAGACCCAGTACTTC; CDR3aa: CASSLDGRAVKTQYF
v_gene: TRBV29-1; j_gene: TRBJ2-2; d_gene: NA; abundance: NA; CDR3nt: TGCAGCGTCGGGATACCCAACACCGGGGAGCTGTTTTTT; CDR3aa: CSVGIPNTGELFF
v_gene: TRBV28; j_gene: TRBJ2-7; d_gene: NA; abundance: few; CDR3nt: TGTGCCAGCAGTTTATCCCTGGGCGACGAGCAGTACTTC; CDR3aa: CASSLSLGDEQYF
v_gene: TRBV7-9; j_gene: TRBJ1-4; d_gene: TRBD1; abundance: NA; CDR3nt: TGTGCCAGCAGCACAACAGGGGGCGAGCTATATGAAAAACTGTTTTTT; CDR3aa: CASSTTGGELYEKLFF
v_gene: TRBV29-1; j_gene: TRBJ2-7; d_gene: NA; abundance: few; CDR3nt: TGCAGCGTTGTGTTGGCAGGGAGCTCCTACGAGCAGTACTTC; CDR3aa: CSVVLAGSSYEQYF
v_gene: TRBV29-1; j_gene: TRBJ2-1; d_gene: TRBD2; abundance: NA; CDR3nt: TGCAGCGTTGAAGATACCGGGACTAGCGGGTACAATGAGCAGTTCTTC; CDR3aa: CSVEDTGTSGYNEQFF
v_gene: TRBV9; j_gene: TRBJ1-1; d_gene: TRBD1; abundance: few; CDR3nt: TGTGCCAGCAGCCCCGGGACAGGGAATGAAGCTTTCTTT; CDR3aa: CASSPGTGNEAFF
v_gene: TRBV7-9; j_gene: TRBJ2-7; d_gene: NA; abundance: medium-sized; CDR3nt: TGTGCCAGCAGCCCGAGACACCACGAGCAGTACTTC; CDR3aa: CASSPRHHEQYF
v_gene: TRBV2; j_gene: TRBJ2-7; d_gene: NA; abundance: NA; CDR3nt: TGTGCCAGCAGTGAAGATTATAACGAGCAGTACTTC; CDR3aa: CASSEDYNEQYF
v_gene: TRBV27; j_gene: TRBJ2-5; d_gene: NA; abundance: once; CDR3nt: TGTGCCAGCAGTTTTGGCAGGGGAGAGACCCAGTACTTC; CDR3aa: CASSFGRGETQYF
v_gene: TRBV27; j_gene: TRBJ1-1; d_gene: TRBD1; abundance: NA; CDR3nt: TGTGCCAGCAGTCACAGGGGCGAGAACACTGAAGCTTTCTTT; CDR3aa: CASSHRGENTEAFF
v_gene: TRBV6-5; j_gene: TRBJ2-7; d_gene: TRBD1; abundance: few; CDR3nt: TGTGCCAGCAGTTACGGGACAGGAGCTTTCTACGAGCAGTACTTC; CDR3aa: CASSYGTGAFYEQYF
v_gene: TRBV4-1; j_gene: TRBJ1-1; d_gene: NA; abundance: NA; CDR3nt: TGCGCCAGCAGCCAAGTACTGCAAGATGAAGCTTTCTTT; CDR3aa: CASSQVLQDEAFF
v_gene: TRBV9; j_gene: TRBJ1-1; d_gene: NA; abundance: NA; CDR3nt: TGTGCCAGCAGCGTAGGACAGGAGTTCTCTGAAGCTTTCTTT; CDR3aa: CASSVGQEFSEAFF
v_gene: TRBV9; j_gene: TRBJ2-7; d_gene: NA; abundance: NA; CDR3nt: TGTGCCAGCAGCCCCCTTGGAGGGAGGTCCTACGAGCAGTACTTC; CDR3aa: CASSPLGGRSYEQYF
v_gene: TRBV7-8; j_gene: TRBJ2-7; d_gene: NA; abundance: NA; CDR3nt: TGTGCCAGCAGCTTGCGCGGCACCTACGAGCAGTACTTC; CDR3aa: CASSLRGTYEQYF
v_gene: TRBV4-1; j_gene: TRBJ1-1; d_gene: NA; abundance: NA; CDR3nt: TGCGCCAGCAGCCAAGATCCGGGGGCAAGGACTGAAGCTTTCTTT; CDR3aa: CASSQDPGARTEAFF
v_gene: TRBV29-1; j_gene: TRBJ2-3; d_gene: NA; abundance: few; CDR3nt: TGCAGCGTCCCAGATACGCAGTATTTT; CDR3aa: CSVPDTQYF
v_gene: TRBV19; j_gene: TRBJ1-2; d_gene: TRBD1; abundance: few; CDR3nt: TGTGCCAGTAGTCCGGGAACAGGGGCCGGCTATGGCTACACCTTC; CDR3aa: CASSPGTGAGYGYTF
v_gene: TRBV4-3; j_gene: TRBJ1-2; d_gene: NA; abundance: NA; CDR3nt: TGCGCCAGCAGCCCTGGTCGGGGGAATGGCTACACCTTC; CDR3aa: CASSPGRGNGYTF
v_gene: TRBV7-8; j_gene: TRBJ2-1; d_gene: NA; abundance: NA; CDR3nt: TGTGCCAGCAGCTCGATCGAGGGGCCTTACAATGAGCAGTTCTTC; CDR3aa: CASSSIEGPYNEQFF
v_gene: TRBV7-3; j_gene: TRBJ2-1; d_gene: TRBD2; abundance: many; CDR3nt: TGTGCCAGCAGTCTAGCGGATAGCTCCTACAATGAGCAGTTCTTC; CDR3aa: CASSLADSSYNEQFF
v_gene: TRBV30; j_gene: TRBJ2-7; d_gene: TRBD2; abundance: NA; CDR3nt: TGTGCCTGGAACGGAGGGACTAGCGGATACGAGCAGTACTTC; CDR3aa: CAWNGGTSGYEQYF
v_gene: TRBV9; j_gene: TRBJ2-2; d_gene: NA; abundance: NA; CDR3nt: TGTGCCAGCAGCCCTGGCGGGGCGAACACCGGGGAGCTGTTTTTT; CDR3aa: CASSPGGANTGELFF
v_gene: TRBV27; j_gene: TRBJ2-3; d_gene: NA; abundance: few; CDR3nt: TGTGCCAGCAGTTTGGACGCGGGGGCCTACACAGATACGCAGTATTTT; CDR3aa: CASSLDAGAYTDTQYF
v_gene: TRBV9; j_gene: TRBJ2-3; d_gene: NA; abundance: once; CDR3nt: TGTGCCAGCAGCGCAAATCCCAGGACCGTCGGAAGCACAGATACGCAGTATTTT; CDR3aa: CASSANPRTVGSTDTQYF
v_gene: TRBV19; j_gene: TRBJ2-7; d_gene: NA; abundance: few; CDR3nt: TGTGCCATCCAAGACGGGGGCGAGCAGTACTTC; CDR3aa: CAIQDGGEQYF
v_gene: TRBV5-1; j_gene: TRBJ2-3; d_gene: TRBD1; abundance: NA; CDR3nt: TGCGCCAGCAGCTACGGACAGGGTAGAACGACAGATACGCAGTATTTT; CDR3aa: CASSYGQGRTTDTQYF
v_gene: TRBV27; j_gene: TRBJ1-5; d_gene: TRBD1; abundance: NA; CDR3nt: TGTGCCAGCAAACAGGGGAATCAGCCCCAGCATTTT; CDR3aa: CASKQGNQPQHF
v_gene: TRBV4-2; j_gene: TRBJ2-7; d_gene: TRBD2; abundance: NA; CDR3nt: TGTGCCAGCAGCCATTGGGCGGGAGGACTTTACGAGCAGTACTTC; CDR3aa: CASSHWAGGLYEQYF
v_gene: TRBV11-2; j_gene: TRBJ2-3; d_gene: NA; abundance: NA; CDR3nt: TGTGCCAGCGTGGGATTGAAGAGCACAGATACGCAGTATTTT; CDR3aa: CASVGLKSTDTQYF
v_gene: TRBV6-1; j_gene: TRBJ2-1; d_gene: TRBD1; abundance: few; CDR3nt: TGTGCCAGCAGTATGGACAGGGGTTCCTACAATGAGCAGTTCTTC; CDR3aa: CASSMDRGSYNEQFF
v_gene: TRBV2; j_gene: TRBJ1-3; d_gene: TRBD1; abundance: NA; CDR3nt: TGTGCCAGCAGGTTGGGACAGAGCTCTGGAAACACCATATATTTT; CDR3aa: CASRLGQSSGNTIYF
v_gene: TRBV25-1; j_gene: TRBJ2-1; d_gene: NA; abundance: NA; CDR3nt: TGTGCCAGCAGTGAGGCGCGGTCGAATTACAATGAGCAGTTCTTC; CDR3aa: CASSEARSNYNEQFF
v_gene: TRBV7-2; j_gene: TRBJ2-3; d_gene: TRBD2; abundance: NA; CDR3nt: TGTGCCAGCAGCTTAGTCTCGGGGAGGGCAGATACGCAGTATTTT; CDR3aa: CASSLVSGRADTQYF
v_gene: TRBV29-1; j_gene: TRBJ1-1; d_gene: NA; abundance: NA; CDR3nt: TGCAGCGGAGAGGTAGCAGACACTGAAGCTTTCTTT; CDR3aa: CSGEVADTEAFF
v_gene: TRBV6-5; j_gene: TRBJ1-4; d_gene: NA; abundance: few; CDR3nt: TGTGCCAGCAGTTACACCCGCGGACCTGCTAATGAAAAACTGTTTTTT; CDR3aa: CASSYTRGPANEKLFF
v_gene: TRBV30; j_gene: TRBJ2-7; d_gene: TRBD1; abundance: NA; CDR3nt: TGTGCCTGGAGTGGGGACAGGGGAGAATACGAGCAGTACTTC; CDR3aa: CAWSGDRGEYEQYF
v_gene: TRBV7-9; j_gene: TRBJ2-1; d_gene: TRBD2; abundance: few; CDR3nt: TGTGCCAGCACCGGGGGGGTCTACAATGAGCAGTTCTTC; CDR3aa: CASTGGVYNEQFF
v_gene: TRBV7-9; j_gene: TRBJ1-5; d_gene: NA; abundance: NA; CDR3nt: TGTGCCAGCAGCCCCGGGGGACGCCAGCCCCAGCATTTT; CDR3aa: CASSPGGRQPQHF